This TCR beta chain originates from a study of T cells in Graves' hyperthyroidism and ophthalmopathy. General observations from the study: Ophthalmopathy cases were set apart from stable hyperthyroidism by a 13 V-J model.

Using RNA transcripts as the source, TCR beta CDR3 regions were amplified. TCR CDR3 underwent first-round RT-PCR with the HTBI primer set. From the multiplex PCR reads, TCRdb called clonotypes with MiXCR, one entry per CDR3 protein. The data hold about 610,000 distinct CDR3 sequences, with roughly 14% observed a single time. The study excluded patients with uncontrolled infection, other autoimmune disease, pregnancy or lactation. This clonotype was observed a few times. Its antigen is currently unknown. The germline V and J ends were trimmed by 5 bases and 4 bases, with 14 bases remaining between them. Germline CDR1 reads KGHSH; CDR2 reads LQKENI. This CDR3 is 14 amino acids long.

V is TRBV18 and J is TRBJ1-2, with D perhaps TRBD1 (5 bases). The TCR was taken from a woman in her thirties or forties with Graves' ophthalmopathy. The sequenced material came from blood. The CDR3 region is CASSAGTALYGYTF. In nucleotides, the CDR3 is TGTGCCAGCTCAGCCGGGACGGCACTCTATGGCTACACCTTC.